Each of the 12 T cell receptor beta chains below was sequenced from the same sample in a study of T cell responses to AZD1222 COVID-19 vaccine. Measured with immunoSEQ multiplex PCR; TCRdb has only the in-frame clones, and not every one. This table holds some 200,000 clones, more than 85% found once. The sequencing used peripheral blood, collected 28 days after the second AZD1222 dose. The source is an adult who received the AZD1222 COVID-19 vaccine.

CDR3 sequence reads: CASRLGETGTHSYNEQFF. Here the CDR3 DNA reads TGTGCAAGTCGCTTGGGGGAGACCGGGACTCACTCCTACAATGAGCAGTTCTTC. The V gene is TRBV12-2, the J gene TRBJ2-1; the listed D gene, TRBD2, was not tested against the DNA. TRBV12-2 is termed a pseudogene. The CDR3 length is 18 residues.

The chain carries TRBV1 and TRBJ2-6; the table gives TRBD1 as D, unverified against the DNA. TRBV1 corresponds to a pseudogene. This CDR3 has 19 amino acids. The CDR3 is CTSSPGQDLRSLGANVLTF. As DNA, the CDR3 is TGCACCAGCAGCCCGGGACAGGACCTAAGGTCCTTGGGGGCCAACGTCCTGACTTTC.

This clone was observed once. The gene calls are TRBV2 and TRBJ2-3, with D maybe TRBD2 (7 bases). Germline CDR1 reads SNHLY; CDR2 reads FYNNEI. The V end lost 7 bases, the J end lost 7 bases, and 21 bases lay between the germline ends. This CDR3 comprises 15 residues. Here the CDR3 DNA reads TGTGCCAGCATCCACGGGGGGCCCAGGGCAAATACGCAGTATTTT. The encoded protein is CASIHGGPRANTQYF.

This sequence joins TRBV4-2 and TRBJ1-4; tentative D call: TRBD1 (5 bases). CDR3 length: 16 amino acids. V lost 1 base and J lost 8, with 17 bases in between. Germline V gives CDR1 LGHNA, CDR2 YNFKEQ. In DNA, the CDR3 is TGTGCCAGCAGCCAAGCCGACCGGGACGTGCGCGAAAAACTGTTTTTT. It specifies CASSQADRDVREKLFF.

DNA for the CDR3: TGCAGTGCTAGTCAGGGATCCTATAATTCACCCCTCCACTTT. Its translation: CSASQGSYNSPLHF. V is TRBV20-1 and J is TRBJ1-6; weak D call: TRBD1 (5 bases). Germline lookup yields CDR1 DFQATT and CDR2 SNEGSKA (reference sequence). The CDR3 is made up of 14 amino acids. Trimming pared 3 bases from V and 1 base from J, leaving 7 bases between.

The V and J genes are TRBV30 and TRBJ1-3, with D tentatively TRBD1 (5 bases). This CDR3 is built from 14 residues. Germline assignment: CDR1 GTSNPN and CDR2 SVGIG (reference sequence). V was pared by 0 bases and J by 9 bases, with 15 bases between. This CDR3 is CAWSVGLLVSTIYF. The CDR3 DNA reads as TGTGCCTGGAGTGTGGGGCTTTTAGTTAGCACCATATATTTT.

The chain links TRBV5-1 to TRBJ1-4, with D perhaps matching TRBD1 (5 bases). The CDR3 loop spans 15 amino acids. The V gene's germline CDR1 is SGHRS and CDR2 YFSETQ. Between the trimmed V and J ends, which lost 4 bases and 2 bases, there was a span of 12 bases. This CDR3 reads CASSPPGSTNEKLFF. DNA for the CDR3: TGCGCCAGCAGCCCCCCAGGGTCCACTAATGAAAAACTGTTTTTT.

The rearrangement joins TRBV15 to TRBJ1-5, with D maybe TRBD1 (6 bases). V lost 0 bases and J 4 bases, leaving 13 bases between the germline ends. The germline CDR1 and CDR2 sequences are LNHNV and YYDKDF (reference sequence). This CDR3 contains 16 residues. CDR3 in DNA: TGTGCCACCAGCAGAGACCTTCCAAGGGGGAATCAGCCCCAGCATTTT. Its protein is CATSRDLPRGNQPQHF.

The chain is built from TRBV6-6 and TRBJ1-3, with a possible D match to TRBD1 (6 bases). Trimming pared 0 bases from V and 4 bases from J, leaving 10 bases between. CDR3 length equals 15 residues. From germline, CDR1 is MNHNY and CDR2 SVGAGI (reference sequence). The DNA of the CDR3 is TGTGCCAGCAGTTACTCGTCAGGGGCGGGAAACACCATATATTTT. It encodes CASSYSSGAGNTIYF.

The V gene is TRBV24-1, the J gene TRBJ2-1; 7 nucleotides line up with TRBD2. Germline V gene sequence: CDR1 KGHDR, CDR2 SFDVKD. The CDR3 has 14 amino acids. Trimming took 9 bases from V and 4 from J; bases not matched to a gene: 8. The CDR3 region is CATQERGPYNEQFF. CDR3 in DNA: TGTGCCACCCAAGAGCGGGGCCCATACAATGAGCAGTTCTTC.

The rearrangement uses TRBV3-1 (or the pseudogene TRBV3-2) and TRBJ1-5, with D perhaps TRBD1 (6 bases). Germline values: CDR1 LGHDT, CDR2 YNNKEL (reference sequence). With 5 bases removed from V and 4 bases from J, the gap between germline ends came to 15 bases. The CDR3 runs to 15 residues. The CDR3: CASSTQGTPNQPQHF. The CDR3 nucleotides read TGTGCCAGCAGCACACAGGGAACTCCAAATCAGCCCCAGCATTTT.

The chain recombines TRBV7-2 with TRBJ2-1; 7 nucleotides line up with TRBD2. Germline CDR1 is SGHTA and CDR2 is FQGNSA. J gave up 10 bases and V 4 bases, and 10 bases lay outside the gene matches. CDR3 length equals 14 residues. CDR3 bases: TGTGCCAGCAGCTCCCGGGGAGGGCCGGGGGAGCAGTTCTTC. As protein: CASSSRGGPGEQFF.